A selection of T cell receptor beta chains follows, all from one sample in a study of T-cell memory formation after mild COVID-19. One entry per CDR3 protein results from TCRdb running MiXCR on the 5' RACE reads. Among fewer than 350,000 distinct CDR3 sequences listed, around 8% were seen once. The sample taken for sequencing was PBMCs or a T cell subset sorted from them (not recorded which). These receptors were obtained from a man in his late teens or twenties who had mild COVID-19 (a few samples of this study predate the infection). Cell type and time point are not known. Each CDR3 is given with its conserved first and last residue. The D gene is left open where the match is weak. Rows may omit the clone size; those that give it use once, few, many or a size class.

CDR3aa | CDR3nt | d_gene | v_gene | abundance | j_gene
CASFSGGAPGELFF | TGTGCCAGCTTTAGCGGGGGGGCCCCCGGGGAGCTGTTTTTT | TRBD2 | TRBV2 | few | TRBJ2-2
CSASDAGNQPQHF | TGCAGTGCTAGTGACGCGGGCAATCAGCCCCAGCATTTT | . | TRBV20-1 | few | TRBJ1-5
CASSYQGQGSGYTF | TGTGCCAGCAGTTATCAGGGACAGGGCTCTGGCTACACCTTC | TRBD1 | TRBV6-5 | many | TRBJ1-2
CASSPPDRAREQFF | TGTGCCAGCTCACCACCGGACAGGGCTCGGGAGCAGTTCTTC | TRBD1 | TRBV18 | many | TRBJ2-1
CASSSGTGGLGTEAFF | TGTGCCAGCAGTTCCGGGACAGGGGGCTTAGGCACTGAAGCTTTCTTT | TRBD1 | TRBV12-3/TRBV12-4 | few | TRBJ1-1
CASSYQATDTQYF | TGTGCCAGCAGTTACCAGGCAACCGATACGCAGTATTTT | . | TRBV6-2/TRBV6-3 | few | TRBJ2-3
CARSLSREETQYF | TGTGCCAGAAGCTTGTCAAGGGAAGAGACCCAGTACTTC | . | TRBV5-3 | many | TRBJ2-5
CASSRAQETQYF | TGCGCCAGCAGCCGGGCCCAAGAGACCCAGTACTTC | . | TRBV5-1 | . | TRBJ2-5
CSARDRTGAFGTDTQYF | TGCAGTGCTAGAGATCGGACTGGGGCCTTTGGCACAGATACGCAGTATTTT | . | TRBV20-1 | . | TRBJ2-3
CTGTDGQFF | TGCACCGGGACTGATGGGCAGTTCTTC | . | TRBV20-1 | . | TRBJ2-1
CASSPAGGRNEQFF | TGTGCCAGCAGTCCTGCGGGGGGAAGGAATGAGCAGTTCTTC | TRBD2 | TRBV28 | few | TRBJ2-1
CASSTLAGGTDTQYF | TGTGCCAGCAGCACACTAGCGGGGGGCACAGATACGCAGTATTTT | TRBD2 | TRBV3-1 | . | TRBJ2-3
CASRSFGGSDTQYF | TGTGCCAGCAGGTCTTTCGGGGGGTCAGATACGCAGTATTTT | TRBD2 | TRBV6-5 | many | TRBJ2-3
CSVAGQDNTDTQYF | TGCAGCGTTGCGGGGCAGGATAACACAGATACGCAGTATTTT | . | TRBV29-1 | few | TRBJ2-3
CASNDRVGEQYF | TGTGCCAGCAACGACAGGGTGGGGGAGCAGTACTTC | TRBD1 | TRBV6-6 | many | TRBJ2-7
CASSPQGIGEQYF | TGTGCCAGCAGCCCGCAGGGGATTGGCGAGCAGTACTTC | . | TRBV3-1 | few | TRBJ2-7
CASKSSGELFF | TGTGCCAGCAAAAGCTCCGGGGAGCTGTTTTTT | . | TRBV12-3/TRBV12-4 | many | TRBJ2-2
CASSEDQRATF | TGTGCCAGCAGTGAAGATCAGCGCGCCACTTTC | . | TRBV25-1 | . | TRBJ1-2
CASSQAVTSSSRYDTDTQYF | TGCGCCAGCAGCCAAGCGGTGACATCTAGTTCCCGGTATGACACAGATACGCAGTATTTT | . | TRBV4-1 | few | TRBJ2-3
CASTPAGGSGNEQFF | TGTGCCAGCACCCCGGCAGGGGGAAGTGGAAATGAGCAGTTCTTC | TRBD1 | TRBV12-3/TRBV12-4 | . | TRBJ2-1
CASRLDRGREQYF | TGTGCCAGCAGGCTGGACAGGGGGCGAGAGCAGTACTTC | TRBD1 | TRBV27 | many | TRBJ2-7
CASRGRGSRETQYF | TGTGCCAGCAGGGGTAGGGGAAGTAGGGAGACCCAGTACTTC | . | TRBV12-3/TRBV12-4 | few | TRBJ2-5
CASSSGTNQNTEAFF | TGTGCCAGCAGCTCCGGGACAAATCAGAACACTGAAGCTTTCTTT | . | TRBV5-6 | few | TRBJ1-1
CADSPSGNTIYF | TGTGCCGACAGCCCCTCTGGAAACACCATATATTTT | . | TRBV7-9 | few | TRBJ1-3
CASSQEQGEAFF | TGTGCCAGCAGCCAAGAACAGGGGGAAGCTTTCTTT | TRBD1 | TRBV3-1 | . | TRBJ1-1
CASSLYVASNTGELFF | TGTGCCAGCAGCCTGTATGTAGCCTCGAACACCGGGGAGCTGTTTTTT | . | TRBV11-1 | few | TRBJ2-2
CSGRRSGNYNEQFF | TGCAGTGGTAGGAGAAGCGGAAACTACAATGAGCAGTTCTTC | . | TRBV20-1 | . | TRBJ2-1
CASSVEGAEAFF | TGTGCCAGCAGCGTTGAAGGGGCTGAAGCTTTCTTT | . | TRBV9 | . | TRBJ1-1
CASRTAGTSQETQYF | TGTGCCAGCAGGACCGCCGGGACTAGCCAAGAGACCCAGTACTTC | TRBD2 | TRBV2 | few | TRBJ2-5
CASSPSINQPQHF | TGTGCCAGCAGCCCCAGCATCAATCAGCCCCAGCATTTT | . | TRBV7-9 | many | TRBJ1-5
CSVEDPRVDF | TGCAGCGTTGAAGATCCGAGGGTGGACTTC | . | TRBV29-1 | many | TRBJ2-5
CASSLGWTGGLNYGYTF | TGCGCCAGCAGCTTGGGTTGGACAGGGGGCCTTAACTATGGCTACACCTTC | TRBD1 | TRBV5-1 | few | TRBJ1-2
CASSPPGGGNTEAFF | TGCGCCAGCAGTCCTCCCGGAGGAGGCAACACTGAAGCTTTCTTT | . | TRBV5-1 | . | TRBJ1-1
CASSENYPYAFF | TGTGCCAGCAGTGAAAATTACCCCTATGCTTTCTTT | . | TRBV2 | . | TRBJ1-1
CASSHYRATEAFF | TGTGCCAGCAGCCACTACCGAGCGACTGAAGCTTTCTTT | . | TRBV3-1 | . | TRBJ1-1
CASSPTSGAMETQYF | TGCGCCAGCAGCCCGACTAGCGGGGCGATGGAGACCCAGTACTTC | TRBD2 | TRBV5-1 | . | TRBJ2-5
CASSYTGPYDTQYF | TGTGCCAGCAGCTACACAGGGCCCTATGATACGCAGTATTTT | . | TRBV27 | . | TRBJ2-3